One sample yielded the 22 T cell receptor beta chains listed below, sequenced in a study of blood T cell repertoires in COVID-19. Some clones are missing from TCRdb's copy, which holds only in-frame ones; the method was immunoSEQ multiplex PCR. This sample carries more than 95,000 clones, 81% of them seen once, and the ten largest clones take less than 45%. Specimen: peripheral blood. These receptors were obtained from a man aged 80 or over with acute or convalescent COVID-19.

The chain combines TRBV5-5 with TRBJ1-2, with 8 bases that match TRBD1. The ends lost 2 bases at V and 2 bases at J; junction bases unmatched: 8. CDR3 length: 16 amino acids. Germline CDR1 and CDR2: SGHKS and YYEKEE (reference sequence). Here the CDR3 reads CASSLTIGTGNYGYTF. The DNA of the CDR3 is TGTGCCAGCAGCTTAACTATAGGGACAGGCAACTATGGCTACACCTTC.

This rearrangement joins TRBV7-8 to TRBJ1-2; TRBD1 agrees at 11 bases. The CDR3 is made up of 15 amino acids. The germline CDR1 and CDR2 sequences are SGHVS and FQNEAQ. Trimming took 5 bases from V and 8 from J; bases not matched to a gene: 10. CDR3: CASSRGQGAPGGYTF. The CDR3 DNA follows: TGTGCCAGCAGCCGAGGACAGGGGGCGCCTGGCGGCTACACCTTC.

The CDR3 DNA is TGTGCCAGCAGCTTAGGTCGGACAGGTATCACCTACGAGCAGTACTTC. Translation: CASSLGRTGITYEQYF. The V gene is TRBV11-2, the J gene TRBJ2-7; 7 bases match TRBD1. V was clipped by 1 base and J by 2 bases; unmatched bases: 8. CDR1 is SGHAT and CDR2 is FQNNGV in the germline V gene. The CDR3 runs to 16 residues.

The gene calls are TRBV9 and TRBJ2-1; TRBD1 agrees at 7 bases. The CDR3 has 15 residues. The germline CDR1 and CDR2 sequences are SGDLS and YYNGEE. V lost 0 bases and J lost 2; bases outside the gene matches: 2. The CDR3 here is CASSVGQGPYNEQFF. The CDR3 DNA reads TGTGCCAGCAGCGTAGGACAGGGACCCTACAATGAGCAGTTCTTC. Full variable domain (missing parts from reference TRBV9 and TRBJ2-1): DSGVTQTPKHLITATGQRVTLRCSPRSGDLSVYWYQQSLDQGLQFLIQYYNGEERAKGNILERFSAQQFPDLHSELNLSSLELGDSALYFCASSVGQGPYNEQFFGPGTRLTVL.

The chain carries TRBV9 and TRBJ1-1; D is unclear. CDR1 and CDR2 (germline): SGDLS, YYNGEE. CDR3 size: 12 residues. Trimming shortened V by 2 bases and J by 7 bases, and 9 bases separated the two germline ends. Here the CDR3 reads CASSVYRGEAFF. For the CDR3, the DNA is TGTGCCAGCAGCGTTTACCGGGGTGAAGCTTTCTTT.

The chain links TRBV7-3 to TRBJ2-6, with D hard to call. The CDR3 runs 17 residues. CDR1 and CDR2 (germline): SGHTA, FQGTGA. V lost 5 bases to trimming and J lost 0 bases, with 14 bases between them. CDR3 sequence: CASSLKPPGSGANVLTF. CDR3 in DNA: TGTGCCAGCAGCCTTAAACCCCCCGGCTCTGGGGCCAACGTCCTGACTTTC.

The chain couples TRBV29-1 to TRBJ2-1; TRBD1 matches at 10 bases. This CDR3 region has 13 residues. J gave up 6 bases and V 3 bases, and 2 bases lay outside the gene matches. The germline gives CDR1 SQVTM, CDR2 ANQGSEA. The CDR3 DNA is TGCAGCGTTGAGGGACAGGGGTTCAATGAGCAGTTCTTC. Its protein is CSVEGQGFNEQFF.

The chain carries TRBV6-2 or TRBV6-3 and TRBJ2-2; TRBD2 matches at 7 bases. This CDR3 has 16 amino acids. CDR1 is MNHEY and CDR2 is SVGEGT in the germline V gene. The junction had 12 bases not matched to a gene; V was cut back by 3 bases and J by 8 bases. The CDR3 reads CASSYLPSGDGGELFF. The CDR3 nucleotides read TGTGCCAGCAGTTATCTGCCTAGCGGCGACGGGGGGGAGCTGTTTTTT.

This rearrangement joins TRBV28 to TRBJ1-2, with 8 nucleotides matching TRBD1. The V and J ends lost 6 bases and 0 bases, in that order; junction bases with no gene match: 6. The germline V gene has CDR1 MDHEN and CDR2 SYDVKM. The CDR3 contains 15 residues. In nucleotides, the CDR3 is TGTGCCAGCAGCCCTCCGGACAGGGCTAACTATGGCTACACCTTC. Protein: CASSPPDRANYGYTF.

The chain employs TRBV11-2 and TRBJ1-5; D not resolved. The CDR3 runs to 12 residues. Germline-derived CDR1 and CDR2 are SGHAT and FQNNGV. V was pared by 1 base and J by 4 bases, with 2 bases between. The CDR3 region is CASSLVNQPQHF. In DNA form, the CDR3 reads TGTGCCAGCAGCTTAGTAAATCAGCCCCAGCATTTT.

J is TRBJ1-1 and V is TRBV24-1, with D hard to call. Germline-derived CDR1 and CDR2 are KGHDR and SFDVKD. V dropped 8 bases and J dropped 7 bases, with 13 bases sitting between them. This CDR3 has 12 amino acids. CDR3 sequence: CATKPLPIEAFF. In nucleotides, the CDR3 is TGTGCCACCAAACCACTACCCATTGAAGCTTTCTTT.

The V gene is TRBV19, the J gene TRBJ1-5; the D gene is possibly TRBD1 (6 bases). Germline V gene data show CDR1 as LNHDA and CDR2 as SQIVND (reference sequence). V was clipped by 7 bases and J by 5 bases, with 12 bases between them. CDR3 size: 13 residues. The CDR3 sequence is CASTPQGYQPQHF. CDR3 DNA: TGTGCCAGTACCCCACAGGGTTATCAGCCCCAGCATTTT.

The rearrangement joins TRBV6-2 or TRBV6-3 to TRBJ1-5; possible D gene TRBD1, 6 bases. V shed 0 bases and J shed 4 bases, with 16 bases lying between them. CDR1 is MNHEY and CDR2 is SVGEGT in the germline V gene. The CDR3 length is 17 residues. The CDR3 DNA follows: TGTGCCAGCAGTTACTCGCGAGGGGTGGGGGCAAATCAGCCCCAGCATTTT. This codes for CASSYSRGVGANQPQHF.

This clone is a singleton in its sample. This rearrangement joins TRBV7-9 to TRBJ1-2, with TRBD1 identical over 8 bases. Germline V gene data show CDR1 as SEHNR and CDR2 as FQNEAQ (reference sequence). The V and J ends lost 4 bases and 8 bases, in that order; junction bases with no gene match: 3. The CDR3 length is 12 residues. CDR3 nucleotides: TGTGCCAGCAGCTCAGGGGGCAGAGGCTACACCTTC. Translation: CASSSGGRGYTF.

On this clone itself: Within the sample, other DNA sequences also encode this same CDR3. V gene TRBV2 combines with J gene TRBJ1-5; tentative D call: TRBD1 (6 bases). Trimming shortened V by 4 bases and J by 2 bases, and 6 bases separated the two germline ends. From germline, CDR1 is SNHLY and CDR2 FYNNEI. The CDR3 length is 13 residues. The CDR3 spells CASSGQGNQPQHF. Here the CDR3 DNA reads TGTGCCAGCAGTGGACAGGGCAATCAGCCCCAGCATTTT.

This sequence joins TRBV19 and TRBJ2-7, with TRBD1 identical over 10 bases. V was clipped by 4 bases and J by 6 bases; unmatched bases: 9. Germline CDR1 and CDR2: LNHDA and SQIVND (reference sequence). The length of the CDR3 is 15 residues. The CDR3 sequence: CASSRQGASLGEQYF. The CDR3 DNA reads TGTGCCAGTAGTAGACAGGGGGCATCCTTGGGCGAGCAGTACTTC.

Only a few counts were recorded for this clone. The rearrangement uses TRBV19 and TRBJ1-1, with D uncertain. CDR3 length: 13 residues. V lost 5 bases and J 3 bases, leaving 10 bases between the germline ends. CDR1 is LNHDA and CDR2 is SQIVND in the germline V gene (reference sequence). This CDR3 reads CASSFRGYTEAFF. The CDR3 DNA reads as TGTGCCAGTAGTTTTCGGGGATACACTGAAGCTTTCTTT.

This clone has ten or more counts. The V call is TRBV18, the J call TRBJ1-1; D might be TRBD1 (6 bases). CDR1 and CDR2 from the germline V gene are KGHSH and LQKENI. This CDR3 has 16 residues. V lost 5 bases, J lost 0 bases, and 16 bases lay in between. DNA for the CDR3: TGTGCCAGCTCAGTACAAACAGGGTTGATGAACACTGAAGCTTTCTTT. This gives the protein CASSVQTGLMNTEAFF.

This chain connects TRBV5-6 to TRBJ2-4, with unresolved D. V lost 0 bases and J 1 base, leaving 14 bases between the germline ends. There are 17 residues in the CDR3. Per the germline V gene, CDR1 is SGHDT and CDR2 is YYEEEE. As DNA, the CDR3 is TGTGCCAGCAGCTTGGTTCCTTCTATTCGGGCCAAAAACATTCAGTACTTC. Translated: CASSLVPSIRAKNIQYF.

This sequence joins TRBV28 and TRBJ1-1; TRBD1 agrees at 7 bases. V dropped 5 bases and J dropped 7; count of bases not matched to a gene: 7. The CDR3 is made up of 13 amino acids. Germline V gives CDR1 MDHEN, CDR2 SYDVKM. The CDR3 loop is CASSPGQSFEAFF. For the CDR3, the DNA is TGTGCCAGCAGTCCGGGACAGAGCTTTGAAGCTTTCTTT.

V and J are TRBV27 and TRBJ2-7, with 14 bases that match TRBD2. Losses at the gene ends were 8 bases for V and 6 bases for J; bases not matched to a gene: 9. This CDR3 spans 15 amino acids. CDR1 MNHEY and CDR2 SMNVEV come from the germline V gene (reference sequence). The CDR3 protein is CASQEGLAGVGEQYF. In DNA, the CDR3 is TGTGCCAGCCAAGAGGGACTAGCGGGAGTAGGCGAGCAGTACTTC.

The gene calls are TRBV30 and TRBJ2-5; D unclear. Trimming took off 2 bases at V and 7 bases at J, with 8 bases between the two ends. Germline V CDR1 and CDR2: GTSNPN, SVGIG (reference sequence). This CDR3 contains 11 residues. The CDR3 loop is CAWSTERTQYF. CDR3 in DNA: TGTGCCTGGAGTACCGAGAGGACCCAGTACTTC.